Listed below are T cell receptor beta chains from one sample, sequenced in a study of cytomegalovirus exposure and HLA in healthy donors. Clones were sequenced by immunoSEQ multiplex PCR, and TCRdb holds only the in-frame ones, with some missing. The sample contains about 160,000 clones, roughly 91% of which appear only once. The sample comprised PBMCs. Receptors were obtained from a man between 18 and 29 years old in good health and CMV-seronegative. The CDR3 runs from the conserved cysteine through the conserved F or W. The D gene is left open where the match is weak. Rows may omit the clone size; those that give it use once, few, many or a size class.

>.|TRBV7-2|.|TRBJ1-5
TGTGCCAGCAGCGAACAGGGAACTCAGCCCCAGCATTTT
CASSEQGTQPQHF
>.|TRBV4-1|.|TRBJ2-2
TGCGCCAGCAGCCTCATAGGGGGGGCGAACACCGGGGAGCTGTTTTTT
CASSLIGGANTGELFF
>.|TRBV19|few|TRBJ1-5
TGTGCCAGTAGTTCAGAGGGGGGGTGGGATCAGCCCCAGCATTTT
CASSSEGGWDQPQHF
>.|TRBV11-2|.|TRBJ2-3
TGTGCCAGCAGCCCATGGGCCGGCACAGATACGCAGTATTTT
CASSPWAGTDTQYF
>TRBD1|TRBV2|.|TRBJ1-1
TGTGCCAGCACCCCACAGGGGGCAGTGACTGAAGCTTTCTTT
CASTPQGAVTEAFF
>TRBD2|TRBV27|.|TRBJ2-1
TGTGCCAGCAGGGGGGTGGCGGGAGTAAATGAGCAGTTCTTC
CASRGVAGVNEQFF
>.|TRBV4-1|few|TRBJ1-1
TGCGCCAGCAGAAAGGAGGGGAGAACTGAAGCTTTCTTT
CASRKEGRTEAFF
>.|TRBV5-4|once|TRBJ1-5
TGTGCCAGCAGCTCTTCCGGGTCCAGGGATCAGCCCCAGCATTTT
CASSSSGSRDQPQHF
>.|TRBV5-4|.|TRBJ1-1
TGTGCCAGCAGCTTACAGACCCACACTGAAGCTTTCTTT
CASSLQTHTEAFF
>TRBD1|TRBV27|.|TRBJ1-2
TGTGCCAGCAGCTGGACAGGGGATTCCTATGGCTACACCTTC
CASSWTGDSYGYTF
>TRBD1|TRBV7-2|.|TRBJ2-7
TGTGCCAGCAGCCGTCTTTCCGGGACAGTCTCCTACGAGCAGTACTTC
CASSRLSGTVSYEQYF
>TRBD1|TRBV5-1|.|TRBJ1-2
TGCGCCAGCAGCCTCATGGGACAGGGGGCGGTGGGCTACACCTTC
CASSLMGQGAVGYTF
>TRBD1|TRBV6-5|.|TRBJ1-1
TGTGCCAGCAGCGCCGGGACAGGGGGCACTGAAGCTTTCTTT
CASSAGTGGTEAFF
>.|TRBV5-4|.|TRBJ2-7
TGTGCCAGCAGCTCGGACACCACCTACGAGCAGTACTTC
CASSSDTTYEQYF
>.|TRBV5-1|.|TRBJ2-1
TGCGCCAGCAGCTTGGGCAGTGTAGAGCAGTTCTTC
CASSLGSVEQFF
>TRBD1|TRBV5-1|.|TRBJ1-2
TGCGCCAGCAGTCCGGGACAGGGGGCATATGGCTACACCTTC
CASSPGQGAYGYTF
>TRBD1|TRBV6-5|.|TRBJ1-5
TGTGCCAGCAGCGCCGGGACAGGGGGCAATCAGCCCCAGCATTTT
CASSAGTGGNQPQHF
>TRBD2|TRBV7-8|.|TRBJ2-3
TGTGCCAGCGCAGGGATTGAAGAAGCGGGAGCACCAGATACGCAGTATTTT
CASAGIEEAGAPDTQYF
>.|TRBV28|.|TRBJ1-2
TGTGCCAGCAGTTTAGTTTCAGGCGCTAACTATGGCTACACCTTC
CASSLVSGANYGYTF
>TRBD1|TRBV28|.|TRBJ2-1
TGTGCCAGCAGTTTACGGCAGGGGGCAGGGGAGCAGTTCTTC
CASSLRQGAGEQFF
>.|TRBV5-1|.|TRBJ1-3
TGCGCCAGCAGCCTTACAGGGTACGGAAACACCATATATTTT
CASSLTGYGNTIYF
>TRBD1|TRBV28|many|TRBJ2-3
TGTGCCAGCACACCCCTTCCGGGACAGGGTTCAGATACGCAGTATTTT
CASTPLPGQGSDTQYF
>.|TRBV6-6|.|TRBJ2-5
TGTGCCAGCAGTTACGGGGGCTTGTGGGAGACCCAGTACTTC
CASSYGGLWETQYF
>TRBD1|TRBV2|few|TRBJ2-2
TGTGCCAGCAGTTTGGACAGGGGGCCCGGCGGGGAGCTGTTTTTT
CASSLDRGPGGELFF
>.|TRBV6-5|.|TRBJ2-7
TGTGCCAGCAAAGACAGTATCTACGAGCAGTACTTC
CASKDSIYEQYF
>TRBD1|TRBV7-2|.|TRBJ1-1
TGTGCCAGCAGTCCCGGGACAGGATCCCATGACACTGAAGCTTTCTTT
CASSPGTGSHDTEAFF